A selection of T cell receptor beta chains follows, all from one sample in a study of blood T cell repertoires in COVID-19. Sequencing was performed with immunoSEQ multiplex PCR; in TCRdb, only in-frame clones are kept and a portion is missing. The repertoire includes more than 85,000 clones, approximately 87% of them detected once, and about 6.6% sits in the top ten. Sequencing was done on a sample of peripheral blood. These TCRs come from a woman aged 50 to 60 with acute or convalescent COVID-19. The CDR3 runs from the conserved cysteine through the conserved F or W. D genes are given only for firm matches. Only part of the rows carry a size: once, few, many, or a class if the clone is expanded.

>NA|TRBJ1-2|NA|TRBV24-1
CATSDLVSGTGYTF
TGTGCCACCAGTGATTTGGTCAGCGGAACTGGCTACACCTTC
>NA|TRBJ2-3|TRBD1|TRBV11-3
CASSRTGGSDTQYF
TGTGCCAGCAGTCGGACAGGGGGGTCAGATACGCAGTATTTT
>NA|TRBJ2-3|TRBD2|TRBV7-9
CASRMGLAATDTQYF
TGTGCCAGCAGAATGGGGCTAGCGGCCACAGATACGCAGTATTTT
>NA|TRBJ1-2|NA|TRBV5-1
CASSFAQGQGYTF
TGCGCCAGCAGCTTTGCCCAGGGGCAGGGCTACACCTTC
>NA|TRBJ2-5|TRBD2|TRBV2
CASSGVGTSGGGQETQYF
TGTGCCAGCAGTGGTGTCGGGACTAGCGGGGGGGGCCAAGAGACCCAGTACTTC
>NA|TRBJ1-5|TRBD1|TRBV19
CASSTGGRFPQHF
TGTGCCAGTAGTACAGGGGGCCGATTCCCCCAGCATTTT
>NA|TRBJ2-7|NA|TRBV27
CASSSLAAGKEEQYF
TGTGCCAGCAGCTCCCTCGCGGCGGGGAAGGAGGAGCAGTACTTC
>NA|TRBJ2-3|TRBD1|TRBV7-3
CASSLGGQGTDTQYF
TGTGCCAGCAGCCTAGGTGGACAGGGAACAGATACGCAGTATTTT
>NA|TRBJ1-5|TRBD1|TRBV7-2
CASSFIRDSGQPQHF
TGTGCCAGCAGCTTCATTAGGGACAGTGGTCAGCCCCAGCATTTT
>NA|TRBJ1-6|TRBD1|TRBV11-1
CASSLGQGSNSPLHF
TGTGCCAGCAGCTTGGGACAGGGGAGTAATTCACCCCTCCACTTT
>NA|TRBJ1-1|TRBD1|TRBV6-5
CASSNRGKDTEAFF
TGTGCCAGCAGTAACAGGGGAAAGGACACTGAAGCTTTCTTT
>NA|TRBJ1-5|TRBD1|TRBV6-6
CASSPGTGFSNQPQHF
TGTGCCAGCAGCCCGGGGACAGGGTTTAGCAATCAGCCCCAGCATTTT
>NA|TRBJ1-2|TRBD1|TRBV2
CASSVTGEANYGYTF
TGTGCCAGCAGTGTGACAGGGGAGGCTAACTATGGCTACACCTTC
>NA|TRBJ1-3|TRBD1|TRBV6-5
CASRDRGRWNTIYF
TGTGCCAGCAGGGACAGGGGTCGGTGGAACACCATATATTTT
>once|TRBJ1-2|NA|TRBV9
CASSVERTAWGNYGYTF
TGTGCCAGCAGCGTAGAACGGACAGCCTGGGGAAACTATGGCTACACCTTC
>NA|TRBJ1-2|NA|TRBV6-5
CASDKDSYGYTF
TGTGCCAGCGATAAGGACTCATATGGCTACACCTTC
>NA|TRBJ1-4|TRBD1|TRBV3-1/TRBV3-2
CASSQDRTGVEEKLFF
TGTGCCAGCAGCCAAGATCGGACAGGGGTGGAGGAAAAACTGTTTTTT
>NA|TRBJ1-4|TRBD1|TRBV19
CASSPGQSPQNEKLFF
TGTGCCAGTAGTCCGGGACAGTCCCCACAGAATGAAAAACTGTTTTTT
>few|TRBJ1-1|TRBD1|TRBV19
CASSVYPPGQGFTEAFF
TGTGCCAGTAGTGTATATCCTCCGGGACAGGGGTTCACTGAAGCTTTCTTT
>NA|TRBJ2-3|NA|TRBV7-2
CASSLGRGDTQYF
TGTGCCAGCAGCTTAGGGAGAGGGGATACGCAGTATTTT
>NA|TRBJ1-2|TRBD1|TRBV3-1/TRBV3-2
CASSQWDRSHYGYTF
TGTGCCAGCAGCCAGTGGGACAGGTCTCACTATGGCTACACCTTC
>NA|TRBJ1-2|TRBD1|TRBV28
CASRGPGQGGSNYGYTF
TGTGCCAGCAGGGGACCGGGACAGGGAGGTAGTAACTATGGCTACACCTTC